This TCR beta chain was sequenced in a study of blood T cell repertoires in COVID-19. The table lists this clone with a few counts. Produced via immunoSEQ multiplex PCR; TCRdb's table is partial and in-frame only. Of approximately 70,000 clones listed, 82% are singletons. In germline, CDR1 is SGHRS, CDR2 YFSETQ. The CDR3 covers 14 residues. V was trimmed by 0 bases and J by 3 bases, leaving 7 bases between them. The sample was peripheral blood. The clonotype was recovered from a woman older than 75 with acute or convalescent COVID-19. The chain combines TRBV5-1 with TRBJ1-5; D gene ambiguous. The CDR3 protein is CASSLGGNNQPQHF. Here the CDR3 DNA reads TGCGCCAGCAGCTTGGGAGGGAACAATCAGCCCCAGCATTTT.